These 23 T cell receptor beta chains were sequenced from one sample in a study of blood T cell repertoires in COVID-19. The data were produced by immunoSEQ multiplex PCR, yet TCRdb's version contains in-frame clones alone and is incomplete. The data show 300,000 to 450,000 clones, about nine tenths seen once. The specimen was PBMCs or T cells enriched from blood (not recorded which). These receptors were obtained from a woman in her 30s who had been exposed to COVID-19.

The genes are TRBV28 and TRBJ1-2; 7 nucleotides match TRBD1. Germline CDR1 MDHEN, CDR2 SYDVKM. Losses at the gene ends were 5 bases for V and 1 base for J; bases not matched to a gene: 7. CDR3 length: 15 amino acids. CDR3 loop: CASSTGGTDNYGYTF. Written as DNA, the CDR3 is TGTGCCAGCAGTACGGGCGGGACAGATAACTATGGCTACACCTTC.

The rearrangement uses TRBV7-2 and TRBJ2-7; 11 nucleotides line up with TRBD2. The CDR3 spans 17 residues. V was pared by 1 base and J by 2 bases, with 7 bases of the junction left unmatched. Per the germline V gene, CDR1 is SGHTA and CDR2 is FQGNSA. CDR3 sequence reads: CASSLVAGGLSAYEQYF. In DNA, the CDR3 is TGTGCCAGCAGCTTAGTAGCGGGAGGGCTTAGCGCCTACGAGCAGTACTTC. Based on the CDR3 plus reference TRBV7-2 and TRBJ2-7, the full variable domain is GAGVSQSPSNKVTEKGKDVELRCDPISGHTALYWYRQSLGQGLEFLIYFQGNSAPDKSGLPSDRFSAERTGGSVSTLTIQRTQQEDSAVYLCASSLVAGGLSAYEQYFGPGTRLTVT.

This clone is a singleton in its sample. J is TRBJ2-5 and V is TRBV7-9; TRBD1 agrees at 9 bases. Germline loops: CDR1 SEHNR, CDR2 FQNEAQ (reference sequence). The V segment lost 4 bases and the J segment 0 bases; nucleotides outside the gene matches: 3. The CDR3 loop spans 15 amino acids. DNA of the CDR3: TGTGCCAGCAGCTCGGGACAGGGTCACCAAGAGACCCAGTACTTC. Translation: CASSSGQGHQETQYF.

CDR3 nucleotides: TGCGCCAGCAGCCAGGTGGAAACGACAGACATTCAGTACTTC. It codes for CASSQVETTDIQYF. The chain has TRBV4-1 and TRBJ2-4, with D tentatively TRBD1 (5 bases). V was shortened by 3 bases and J by 8 bases, with 14 bases between the two germline ends. This CDR3 comprises 14 residues. Germline V lookup: CDR1 MGHRA, CDR2 YSYEKL.

This chain joins TRBV5-4 and TRBJ2-7; 9 bases are a match to TRBD2. The CDR3 totals 15 residues. Germline values: CDR1 SGHNT, CDR2 YYREEE (reference sequence). Trimming cost V 3 bases and J 2 bases; bases outside gene matches: 6. CDR3 bases: TGTGCCAGCAGCTCGGCGACTAGCGGTCCCTACGAGCAGTACTTC. Translated, it gives CASSSATSGPYEQYF.

Regarding this clone: The junction differs from germline at one of its ends, possibly a read error. The same CDR3 arises from other DNA sequences in this sample as well. The chain recombines TRBV5-6 with TRBJ1-3; weak D call: TRBD1 (5 bases). Germline-derived CDR1 and CDR2 are SGHDT and YYEEEE. This CDR3 region has 16 residues. The CDR3 spells CASSLRQGTPGNTIYF. CDR3 nucleotides: TGTGCTAGCAGCTTACGGCAGGGAACCCCTGGAAACACCATATATTTT.

The chain carries TRBV20-1 and TRBJ2-7, with no clear D. There are 14 residues in the CDR3. V shed 3 bases and J shed 2 bases, with 14 bases lying between them. Germline CDR1 is DFQATT and CDR2 is SNEGSKA (reference sequence). CDR3 region: CSASGQETAYEQYF. CDR3 sequence (DNA): TGCAGTGCTAGTGGCCAGGAAACCGCCTACGAGCAGTACTTC.

This clone showed up just once. The gene calls are TRBV3-1 (or the pseudogene TRBV3-2) and TRBJ2-3, with 13 bases matching TRBD2. This CDR3 region has 16 residues. J gave up 4 bases and V 4 bases, and 5 bases lay outside the gene matches. The germline V gene has CDR1 LGHDT and CDR2 YNNKEL (reference sequence). CDR3 protein: CASSLGLAGKADTQYF. The CDR3 DNA is TGTGCCAGCAGCCTGGGACTAGCGGGAAAGGCAGATACGCAGTATTTT.

The genes are TRBV2 and TRBJ2-4; 7 nucleotides match TRBD2. Germline CDR1 and CDR2: SNHLY and FYNNEI. The CDR3 extends over 14 amino acids. With V trimmed by 8 bases and J by 6 bases, 10 bases remained unmatched. CDR3 coding DNA: TGTGCCAGCCTCCTGGGAGGGATCGGAAACATTCAGTACTTC. It yields the protein CASLLGGIGNIQYF.

V and J are TRBV18 and TRBJ1-1; unclear D gene. The V gene's germline CDR1 is KGHSH and CDR2 LQKENI. CDR3 length: 14 amino acids. Trimming left V 3 bases short and J 2 bases short, with 10 bases between. The DNA of the CDR3 is TGTGCCAGCTCACCCAGAACAGTAAACACTGAAGCTTTCTTT. Residues: CASSPRTVNTEAFF.

The chain combines TRBV13 with TRBJ2-1; the D gene is possibly TRBD2 (5 bases). CDR1 is PRHDT and CDR2 is FYEKMQ in the germline V gene (reference sequence). V was cut by 5 bases and J by 5 bases, with 7 bases left in between. The length of the CDR3 is 12 residues. Here the CDR3 reads CASSVEDNEQFF. The CDR3 DNA reads as TGTGCCAGCAGCGTGGAGGACAATGAGCAGTTCTTC.

The chain recombines TRBV28 with TRBJ2-7, with 8 positions matching TRBD2. Germline CDR1 is MDHEN and CDR2 is SYDVKM. This CDR3 is built from 16 residues. The junction had 14 bases not matched to a gene; V was cut back by 8 bases and J by 2 bases. CDR3 residues: CASAFLAGKKPYEQYF. For the CDR3, the DNA is TGTGCCAGCGCTTTCCTAGCGGGTAAAAAGCCCTACGAGCAGTACTTC.

The chain uses TRBV6-6 and TRBJ1-5; the D is unclear. Germline CDR1 reads MNHNY; CDR2 reads SVGAGI (reference sequence). This CDR3 has 15 residues. V lost 4 bases to trimming and J lost 5 bases, with 15 bases between them. The chain's CDR3 is CASSSTIGGYQPQHF. DNA for the CDR3: TGTGCCAGCAGTTCCACCATAGGAGGATATCAGCCCCAGCATTTT.

The chain joins TRBV12-5 to TRBJ2-3; D is unresolved. Between the trimmed V and J ends, which lost 0 bases and 6 bases, there was a span of 13 bases. Germline CDR1 LGHNT, CDR2 FRNRAP. The CDR3 consists of 15 residues. The CDR3 DNA is TGTGCTAGTGGTTTGGTTCTTAAGACCGGGGATACGCAGTATTTT. It codes for CASGLVLKTGDTQYF.

The rearrangement joins TRBV28 to TRBJ1-2; weak D call: TRBD1 (6 bases). Germline V gene lookup returns CDR1 MDHEN and CDR2 SYDVKM. Trimming left V 2 bases short and J 3 bases short, with 16 bases between. The CDR3 spans 16 residues. CDR3 amino acids: CASSLGVRDKHYGYTF. In DNA form, the CDR3 reads TGTGCCAGCAGTTTAGGCGTACGGGACAAACACTATGGCTACACCTTC.

The chain is built from TRBV5-1 and TRBJ1-6, with TRBD1 matching over 7 bases. The CDR3 consists of 15 residues. Germline CDR1 SGHRS, CDR2 YFSETQ. J was trimmed by 5 bases and V by 1 base; bases with no gene match: 3. The CDR3 sequence: CASSLQGQNNSPLHF. The CDR3 bases are TGCGCCAGCAGCTTGCAGGGACAGAATAATTCACCCCTCCACTTT.

V usage is TRBV7-9 and J usage is TRBJ2-1; D call uncertain. Germline V gives CDR1 SEHNR, CDR2 FQNEAQ (reference sequence). There are 15 residues in the CDR3. Trimming stripped 5 bases from V and 0 bases from J, with 11 bases between. CDR3 sequence: CASSRPTTSYNEQFF. The CDR3 bases are TGTGCCAGCAGCCGTCCTACTACCTCCTACAATGAGCAGTTCTTC.

This clone was seen more than once but under ten times. This chain joins TRBV20-1 and TRBJ2-7; a possible D gene is TRBD2 (5 bases). The germline V gene has CDR1 DFQATT and CDR2 SNEGSKA (reference sequence). CDR3 length equals 11 residues. V lost 5 bases and J lost 4, with 9 bases in between. Here the CDR3 DNA reads TGCAGTGCTCTGGACTCATACGAGCAGTACTTC. Translation gives CSALDSYEQYF.

The chain is built from TRBV7-8 and TRBJ2-5, with 15 bases aligning to TRBD2. J gave up 4 bases and V 5 bases, and 11 bases lay outside the gene matches. Germline V gene data show CDR1 as SGHVS and CDR2 as FQNEAQ. The CDR3 contains 18 residues. The CDR3 sequence: CASSGLAGGHPGVETQYF. CDR3 in DNA: TGTGCCAGCAGCGGACTAGCGGGAGGGCATCCGGGCGTAGAGACCCAGTACTTC.

The chain has TRBV5-1 and TRBJ2-3, with 11 nucleotides matching TRBD2. Germline V gene data show CDR1 as SGHRS and CDR2 as YFSETQ. The CDR3 has 16 amino acids. Losses at the gene ends were 4 bases for V and 6 bases for J; bases not matched to a gene: 10. CDR3 nucleotide sequence: TGCGCCAGCAGCCCTCAGGTCCTAGCGGGAGGTGATACGCAGTATTTT. Its protein product is CASSPQVLAGGDTQYF.

The chain couples TRBV7-3 to TRBJ2-7; TRBD2 matches at 8 bases. The length of the CDR3 is 15 residues. CDR1 SGHTA and CDR2 FQGTGA come from the germline V gene. J was trimmed by 3 bases and V by 3 bases; bases with no gene match: 7. CDR3 region: CASSFQAGEVYEQYF. The DNA of the CDR3 is TGTGCCAGCAGCTTTCAAGCGGGAGAAGTCTACGAGCAGTACTTC.

J is TRBJ2-7 and V is TRBV6-5; possible D gene TRBD1, 5 bases. CDR3 length equals 15 residues. The germline V gene encodes CDR1 MNHEY and CDR2 SVGAGI. With 6 bases removed from V and 2 bases from J, the gap between germline ends came to 17 bases. The DNA of the CDR3 is TGTGCCAGCAGGGCTCTATTAACAGGAACCTACGAGCAGTACTTC. Amino acids: CASRALLTGTYEQYF.

This chain links TRBV5-4 with TRBJ2-2; TRBD2 matches at 7 bases. Germline V lookup: CDR1 SGHNT, CDR2 YYREEE (reference sequence). J gave up 5 bases and V 3 bases, and 13 bases lay outside the gene matches. The CDR3 runs 17 residues. The CDR3 DNA follows: TGTGCCAGCAGCTCCGGGGGGACTACGAAATCGACCGGGGAGCTGTTTTTT. Its protein product is CASSSGGTTKSTGELFF. Looking up the rest from reference TRBV5-4 and TRBJ2-2 gives the full variable domain: ETGVTQSPTHLIKTRGQQVTLRCSSQSGHNTVSWYQQALGQGPQFIFQYYREEENGRGNFPPRFSGLQFPNYSSELNVNALELDDSALYLCASSSGGTTKSTGELFFGEGSRLTVL.